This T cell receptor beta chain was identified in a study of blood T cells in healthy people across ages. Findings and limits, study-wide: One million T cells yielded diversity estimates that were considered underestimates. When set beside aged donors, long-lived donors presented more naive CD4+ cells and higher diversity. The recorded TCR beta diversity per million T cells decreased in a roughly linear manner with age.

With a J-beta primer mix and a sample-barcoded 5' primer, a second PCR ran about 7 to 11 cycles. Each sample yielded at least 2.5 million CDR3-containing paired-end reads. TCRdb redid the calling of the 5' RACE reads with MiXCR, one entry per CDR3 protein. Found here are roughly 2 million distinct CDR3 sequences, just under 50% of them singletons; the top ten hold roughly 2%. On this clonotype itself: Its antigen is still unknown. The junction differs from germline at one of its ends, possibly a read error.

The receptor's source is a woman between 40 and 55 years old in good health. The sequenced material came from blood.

Written as DNA, the CDR3 is TGTGCCGCCAGTGCCCAGAGGACCCAGTACTTC. Its translation: CAASAQRTQYF. This chain joins TRBV24-1 and TRBJ2-7; D remains unclear. The J call is doubtful: the DNA matches TRBJ2-5 better. Germline assignment: CDR1 KGHDR and CDR2 SFDVKD. This CDR3 contains 11 residues.